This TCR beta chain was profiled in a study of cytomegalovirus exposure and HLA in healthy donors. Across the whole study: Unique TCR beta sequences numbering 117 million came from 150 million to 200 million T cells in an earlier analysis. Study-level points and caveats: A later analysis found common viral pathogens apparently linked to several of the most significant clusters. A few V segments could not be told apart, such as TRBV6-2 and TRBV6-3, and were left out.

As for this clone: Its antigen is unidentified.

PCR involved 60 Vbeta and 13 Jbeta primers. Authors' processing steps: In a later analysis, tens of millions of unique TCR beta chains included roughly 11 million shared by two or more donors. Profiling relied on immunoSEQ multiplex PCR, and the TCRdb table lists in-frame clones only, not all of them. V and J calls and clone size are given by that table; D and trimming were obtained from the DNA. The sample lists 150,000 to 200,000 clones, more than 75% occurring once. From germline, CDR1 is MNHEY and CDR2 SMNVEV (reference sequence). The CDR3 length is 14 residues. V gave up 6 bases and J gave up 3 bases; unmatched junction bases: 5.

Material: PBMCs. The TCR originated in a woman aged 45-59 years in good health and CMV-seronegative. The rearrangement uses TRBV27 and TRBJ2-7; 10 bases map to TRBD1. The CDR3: CASSPRDRGYEQYF. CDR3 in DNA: TGTGCCAGCAGCCCCCGGGACAGGGGCTACGAGCAGTACTTC.